Given below is one T cell receptor (beta chain) in context. The sample originates from a study of shared clonotypes between healthy human individuals. As defined, naive CD8 cells were CD45RO-negative and positively selected for CCR7, with terminally differentiated effector memory CD45RA+ cells excluded. Donors comprised healthy HIV-negative adults lacking recent acute infections or vaccinations. Here immunoSEQ multiplex PCR was the method, and the copy in TCRdb shows in-frame clones only, minus some. This sample yields 800,000 to 950,000 clones, of which around 96% are seen a single time; under 0.25% belongs to the top ten. V lost 6 bases and J lost 2, with 18 bases in between. This CDR3 is built from 16 residues. CDR1 MDHEN and CDR2 SYDVKM come from the germline V gene.

The chain links TRBV28 to TRBJ2-3; possibly TRBD2 for D (5 bases). Sequenced: naive CD8+ T cells sorted from blood. This TCR derives from a young man in good health. In DNA, the CDR3 is TGTGCCAGCAGCCCGACGGAGAGGGCGCTCACAGATACGCAGTATTTT. Its protein product is CASSPTERALTDTQYF.